This is a list of T cell receptor beta chains from one sample in a study of blood T cell repertoires in COVID-19. TCRdb's table, derived via immunoSEQ multiplex PCR, lists solely in-frame clones and lacks some. Among about 140,000 clones listed, approximately 80% were seen once. The sample comprised peripheral blood. Receptors were obtained from a woman aged 60-75 years with acute or convalescent COVID-19. Both conserved end residues are part of each CDR3. Fields, in order: V gene, D gene, J gene, CDR3 protein. D genes are given only for firm matches.

TRBV6-5,.,TRBJ1-3,CASRPDSSSGNTIYF
TRBV6-5,.,TRBJ2-5,CATKTRETQYF
TRBV11-3,.,TRBJ2-2,CASSPRGGELFF
TRBV6-5,TRBD2,TRBJ2-5,CASNRREGAETQYF
TRBV27,.,TRBJ1-1,CASSSGGPKNTEAFF
TRBV5-6,TRBD1,TRBJ1-2,CASSLPVPTGGLANYGYTF
TRBV10-2,TRBD2,TRBJ2-2,CAIQTPSGRAGELFF
TRBV18,.,TRBJ1-4,CASSPLRGKGDEKLFF
TRBV5-1,.,TRBJ2-3,CASSYGSSTDTQYF
TRBV6-6,TRBD2,TRBJ2-1,CASLAGGRNEQFF
TRBV7-2,.,TRBJ2-7,CASSPRGEQYF
TRBV9,.,TRBJ2-3,CASSVAWGVRHTDTQYF
TRBV27,.,TRBJ1-1,CASSLQGSNTEAFF
TRBV7-9,TRBD2,TRBJ2-1,CASSSRRAGPYNEQFF
TRBV6-5,.,TRBJ2-1,CASTVRGAYNEQFF
TRBV28,.,TRBJ1-4,CASSFQVGRNEKLFF
TRBV7-2,.,TRBJ1-3,CASSLQSNSGNTIYF
TRBV11-3,.,TRBJ2-5,CASSTYRDQETQYF
TRBV29-1,TRBD2,TRBJ2-7,CSGRLAGGYEQYF
TRBV2,TRBD1,TRBJ2-2,CASRGNRGSGELFF
TRBV12-5,TRBD1,TRBJ1-5,CASGLRDRQHF
TRBV6-5,.,TRBJ2-1,CASSPRRDFEQFF
TRBV5-6,TRBD1,TRBJ2-7,CASSLFERTGEAEQYF
TRBV5-4,.,TRBJ2-7,CASSYSSSYEQYF
TRBV3-1/TRBV3-2,TRBD2,TRBJ2-7,CASSQRLAGVHEQYF
TRBV6-5,TRBD1,TRBJ2-2,CASGDRGQGGELFF
TRBV2,.,TRBJ2-7,CASRAFTGGVYEQYF
TRBV10-3,TRBD1,TRBJ2-2,CAIRAGTGVTGELFF
TRBV19,.,TRBJ2-7,CASAGNPYEQYF
TRBV18,TRBD1,TRBJ1-3,CASSPDRAGNTIYF
TRBV7-8,TRBD1,TRBJ1-1,CASSHTGAYTEAFF
TRBV27,TRBD1,TRBJ1-2,CASSRQGYGYTF
TRBV30,.,TRBJ2-5,CAWSATSWTQYF
TRBV28,.,TRBJ2-3,CASSFPPGGGSTDTQYF
TRBV2,.,TRBJ2-7,CASSQGTGGYEQYF
TRBV2,.,TRBJ1-1,CASRIGSTEAFF
TRBV11-2,TRBD1,TRBJ2-7,CASSKGQGGINEQYF
TRBV7-9,.,TRBJ2-2,CASRPGTRGTGELFF
TRBV28,.,TRBJ1-4,CASSFDAAAGEKLFF
TRBV30,TRBD2,TRBJ2-3,CAWSVPSGRFGDTQYF
TRBV6-6,TRBD1,TRBJ1-1,CASSKGTANTEAFF
TRBV7-7,.,TRBJ2-5,CASSYRRQETQYF
TRBV5-1,.,TRBJ1-6,CASSKGLDNSPLHF
TRBV11-2,TRBD2,TRBJ2-1,CASSAGTRGVDEQFF
TRBV29-1,TRBD1,TRBJ2-5,CSVGDSKETQYF